These 30 T cell receptor beta chains were all obtained from the same sample, sequenced in a study of response to subunit inactivated influenza vaccine. TCRdb independently ran MiXCR on the RT-PCR reads; one entry per CDR3 protein. The table shows 710,000 or so distinct CDR3 sequences, with roughly 14% occurring only once. The material sequenced was PBMCs from blood, taken 11 to 12 days after vaccination. The receptors here all came from a man aged 50 to 60 who received an inactivated influenza vaccine.

In its sample, this clonotype was seen a few times. The rearrangement joins TRBV11-2 to TRBJ2-1; D is possibly TRBD1 or TRBD2 (5 bases each). The CDR3 is 14 amino acids. Germline V gene lookup returns CDR1 SGHAT and CDR2 FQNNGV. The ends were cut back, 0 bases at V and 13 bases at J, with 16 bases in the middle. CDR3 loop: CASSLDRLRGSQFF. The CDR3 nucleotides are TGTGCCAGCAGCTTAGATCGGCTGAGGGGATCACAGTTCTTC.

This chain joins TRBV12-3 or TRBV12-4 and TRBJ2-2, with D unclear. The CDR3 length is 13 residues. V dropped 2 bases and J dropped 7 bases, with 8 bases sitting between them. The CDR3 DNA reads as TGTGCCAGCAGTTTAAATAGCATCGGGGAGCTGTTTTTT. Amino acid sequence: CASSLNSIGELFF.

Ten or more counts support this clonotype. The genes are TRBV7-9 and TRBJ2-1; no clear D gene. Between the trimmed V and J ends, which lost 1 base and 6 bases, there was a span of 7 bases. The length of the CDR3 is 13 residues. Looked up from germline, CDR1 is SEHNR and CDR2 is FQNEAQ (reference sequence). CDR3 nucleotide sequence: TGTGCCAGCAGCTTAGGGGCAGGCAATGAGCAGTTCTTC. Protein: CASSLGAGNEQFF. Complete variable domain (other parts from reference TRBV7-9 and TRBJ2-1): DTGVSQNPRHKITKRGQNVTFRCDPISEHNRLYWYRQTLGQGPEFLTYFQNEAQLEKSRLLSDRFSAERPKGSFSTLEIQRTEQGDSAMYLCASSLGAGNEQFFGPGTRLTVL.

This rearrangement joins TRBV6-2 or TRBV6-3 to TRBJ2-1; D remains unclear. CDR3 length: 17 amino acids. Germline loops: CDR1 MNHEY, CDR2 SVGEGT. Between the trimmed V and J ends, which lost 7 bases and 5 bases, there was a span of 24 bases. CDR3 amino acids: CASTYGAPSILHNEQFF. The CDR3 bases are TGTGCCAGCACCTACGGTGCTCCTTCAATTCTACACAATGAGCAGTTCTTC.

The V call is TRBV7-9, the J call TRBJ2-7, with D possibly matching TRBD2 (7 bases). CDR1 SEHNR and CDR2 FQNEAQ come from the germline V gene (reference sequence). V lost 5 bases, J lost 3 bases, and 14 bases lay in between. The length of the CDR3 is 14 residues. This CDR3 reads CASSPTGTIYEQYF. CDR3 bases: TGTGCCAGCAGCCCAACAGGGACTATCTACGAGCAGTACTTC.

This clonotype was picked up a small number of times. The genes are TRBV9 and TRBJ2-1, with 7 bases fitting TRBD2. Germline V gene sequence: CDR1 SGDLS, CDR2 YYNGEE. This CDR3 is built from 14 residues. The V segment lost 2 bases and the J segment 7 bases; nucleotides outside the gene matches: 6. CDR3 sequence (DNA): TGTGCCAGCAGCGTCCTAGCGGAAGGGAATGAGCAGTTCTTC. It encodes CASSVLAEGNEQFF.

The chain employs TRBV5-1 and TRBJ2-6, with D uncertain. This CDR3 has 13 amino acids. Germline CDR1 SGHRS, CDR2 YFSETQ. Trimming left V 7 bases short and J 2 bases short, with 7 bases between. CDR3 nucleotides: TGCGCCAGCCACGAGCCTGGGGCCAACGTCCTGACTTTC. Translating gives CASHEPGANVLTF.

This chain links TRBV6-5 with TRBJ2-7, with 11 bases identical to TRBD2. This CDR3 has 15 amino acids. J was trimmed by 5 bases and V by 3 bases; bases with no gene match: 6. Germline V gene data show CDR1 as MNHEY and CDR2 as SVGAGI. The DNA of the CDR3 is TGTGCCAGCAGTTATCCCGGGACTAGCGGCCACGAGCAGTACTTC. It codes for CASSYPGTSGHEQYF.

The chain joins TRBV7-2 to TRBJ1-1; unclear D gene. Trimming cost V 3 bases and J 5 bases, with 13 bases left between them. Germline V CDR1 and CDR2: SGHTA, FQGNSA. The length of the CDR3 is 14 residues. The CDR3 bases are TGTGCCAGCAGCTTTTTCCAGGTCGGGACTGAAGCTTTCTTT. It is translated as CASSFFQVGTEAFF.

This clonotype was counted a few times. The chain employs TRBV2 and TRBJ2-5; D perhaps matches TRBD1 (6 bases). Germline CDR1 is SNHLY and CDR2 is FYNNEI. The CDR3 runs to 12 residues. The germline V and J ends were trimmed by 8 bases and 5 bases, with 12 bases remaining between them. As DNA, the CDR3 is TGTGCCAGCGGGGGCCGGGCGGAGACCCAGTACTTC. Its protein is CASGGRAETQYF.

The chain carries TRBV28 and TRBJ2-1; D is ambiguous. This CDR3 contains 14 residues. Trimming shortened V by 3 bases and J by 5 bases, and 11 bases separated the two germline ends. Germline V CDR1 and CDR2: MDHEN, SYDVKM. CDR3 sequence reads: CASSFHGSDNEQFF. Written as DNA, the CDR3 is TGTGCCAGCAGTTTTCATGGGTCAGACAATGAGCAGTTCTTC.

V and J are TRBV7-6 and TRBJ1-2, with 8 bases lining up with TRBD1. With V trimmed by 0 bases and J by 4 bases, 7 bases remained unmatched. Germline CDR1 is SGHVS and CDR2 is FNYEAQ. The length of the CDR3 is 16 residues. Here the CDR3 reads CASSLAPGQGVYGYTF. The CDR3 nucleotides read TGTGCCAGCAGCTTAGCGCCCGGACAGGGAGTCTATGGCTACACCTTC.

The chain recombines TRBV4-3 with TRBJ2-1; D possibly corresponds to TRBD2 (6 bases). Looked up from germline, CDR1 is LGHNA and CDR2 is YSLEER. The CDR3 covers 14 residues. Trimming removed 8 bases from V and 9 bases from J, with 20 bases in between. The CDR3 DNA follows: TGCGCCAGCGGTTCAGGCGGGAACCACGGTGAGCAGTTCTTC. This sequence encodes CASGSGGNHGEQFF.

This clonotype has only a few counts. The V and J genes are TRBV20-1 and TRBJ2-1; 11 nucleotides align to TRBD2. The CDR3 extends over 14 amino acids. Germline lookup yields CDR1 DFQATT and CDR2 SNEGSKA (reference sequence). The DNA for the CDR3 is TGCACCCCCCTAGCGGGAGGAACTTACAATGAGCAGTTCTTC. Amino acid sequence: CTPLAGGTYNEQFF.

In this sample, this clonotype turned up a few times. V is TRBV4-3 and J is TRBJ2-1; possibly TRBD2 for D (7 bases). The length of the CDR3 is 20 residues. The V end was cut by 5 bases, the J end by 1 base, with 27 bases between. In germline, CDR1 is LGHNA, CDR2 YSLEER. The CDR3 nucleotides read TGCGCCAGCAGCGTGAGAAGGGCGGGGGCCTACTTAGATTCCTACAATGAGCAGTTCTTC. Its translation is CASSVRRAGAYLDSYNEQFF.

The CDR3 region has the DNA TGTGCCACCGAAAGGGGAGATACGCAGTATTTT. Translating it yields CATERGDTQYF. This chain links TRBV28 with TRBJ2-3; weak D call: TRBD1 (5 bases). Trimming took 10 bases from V and 5 from J, leaving 10 bases between them. CDR1 and CDR2 (germline): MDHEN, SYDVKM. This CDR3 has 11 residues.

V and J are TRBV20-1 and TRBJ2-7, with 7 bases lining up with TRBD2. The ends lost 3 bases at V and 2 bases at J; junction bases unmatched: 7. The CDR3 is made up of 14 amino acids. Per germline, CDR1 DFQATT and CDR2 SNEGSKA (reference sequence). This CDR3 is CSARTGLRPYEQYF. In DNA form, the CDR3 reads TGCAGTGCTAGGACGGGACTACGACCCTACGAGCAGTACTTC.

The gene calls are TRBV6-5 and TRBJ2-3; 14 positions agree with TRBD2. Per germline, CDR1 MNHEY and CDR2 SVGAGI. The CDR3 is 17 residues long. The V gene end was trimmed by 0 bases and the J gene end by 4 bases; junction bases not matched to a gene: 3. CDR3 DNA sequence: TGTGCCAGCAGTTACTCGACTAGCGGGGGGGCATCAGATACGCAGTATTTT. Translating it yields CASSYSTSGGASDTQYF.

In this sample, this clonotype turned up a few times. This sequence joins TRBV20-1 and TRBJ1-1, with TRBD1 identical over 7 bases. The ends lost 2 bases at V and 0 bases at J; junction bases unmatched: 9. Germline V CDR1 and CDR2: DFQATT, SNEGSKA (reference sequence). The CDR3 has 16 amino acids. CDR3 nucleotide sequence: TGCAGTGCTAGACCGAGGACAGGACTTATGAACACTGAAGCTTTCTTT. Translation gives CSARPRTGLMNTEAFF.

The chain employs TRBV9 and TRBJ2-5, with unresolved D. The V gene's germline CDR1 is SGDLS and CDR2 YYNGEE. CDR3 size: 13 residues. V was trimmed by 0 bases and J by 3 bases, leaving 6 bases between them. The CDR3: CASSVGAEETQYF. The DNA of the CDR3 is TGTGCCAGCAGCGTAGGTGCTGAAGAGACCCAGTACTTC.

The table lists this clonotype with a few counts. The gene calls are TRBV25-1 and TRBJ2-5; no clear D. The germline V gene has CDR1 MGHDK and CDR2 SYGVNS. Trimming pared 1 base from V and 0 bases from J, leaving 3 bases between. The CDR3 is 13 amino acids. As DNA, the CDR3 is TGTGCCAGCAGTGAATCTAACCAAGAGACCCAGTACTTC. This sequence encodes CASSESNQETQYF.

This clonotype was found many times. This chain connects TRBV29-1 to TRBJ2-1; the D gene is possibly TRBD1 (5 bases). The CDR3 has 12 residues. Per germline, CDR1 SQVTM and CDR2 ANQGSEA. V was shortened by 0 bases and J by 7 bases, with 7 bases between the two germline ends. The CDR3 nucleotides read TGCAGCGTTGAAGAGACAGCAAATGAGCAGTTCTTC. This gives the protein CSVEETANEQFF.

The chain carries TRBV5-1 and TRBJ1-3, with D tentatively TRBD1 (6 bases). The germline V gene has CDR1 SGHRS and CDR2 YFSETQ. This CDR3 has 17 amino acids. V lost 3 bases and J 0 bases, leaving 16 bases between the germline ends. CDR3 nucleotide sequence: TGCGCCAGCAGCTCCGGACAGCCGCATAGCTCTGGAAACACCATATATTTT. Translation: CASSSGQPHSSGNTIYF.

There are many counts of this clonotype. This chain links TRBV6-2 or TRBV6-3 with TRBJ2-2; 7 positions match TRBD1. V trimming: 7 bases; J trimming: 0 bases; junction bases outside the gene matches: 5. Germline V gives CDR1 MNHEY, CDR2 SVGEGT. The CDR3 loop spans 15 amino acids. The DNA of the CDR3 is TGTGCCAGCACCCTTGACAGGGCGAACACCGGGGAGCTGTTTTTT. Translation: CASTLDRANTGELFF.

This clonotype was recorded a few times. The DNA of the CDR3 is TGTGCCAGCAGCTCAAGGAGGGCCGGGGATACGCAGTATTTT. Its protein product is CASSSRRAGDTQYF. The V gene is TRBV7-2, the J gene TRBJ2-3; D is perhaps TRBD2 (6 bases). The CDR3 loop spans 14 amino acids. CDR1 and CDR2 (germline): SGHTA, FQGNSA. Trimming removed 4 bases from V and 6 bases from J, with 14 bases in between.

J is TRBJ2-7 and V is TRBV18; tentative D call: TRBD1 (6 bases). The CDR3 is 14 residues long. Germline loops: CDR1 KGHSH, CDR2 LQKENI. V was clipped by 4 bases and J by 2 bases, with 12 bases between them. In DNA, the CDR3 is TGTGCCAGCTCACTCGGACAGCAAGCCTACGAGCAGTACTTC. Translated: CASSLGQQAYEQYF.

This clonotype was picked up a small number of times. The chain joins TRBV6-1 to TRBJ2-3, with TRBD2 matching over 10 bases. The junction had 10 bases not matched to a gene; V was cut back by 4 bases and J by 6 bases. Per the germline V gene, CDR1 is MNHNS and CDR2 is SASEGT. CDR3 size: 16 residues. DNA of the CDR3: TGTGCCAGCAGTGGAGCGGGACTAGCGAGTCCCGATACGCAGTATTTT. This encodes CASSGAGLASPDTQYF.

The table lists this clonotype with a few counts. The chain couples TRBV28 to TRBJ2-1; D possibly corresponds to TRBD1 (6 bases). The CDR3 is 14 residues long. Germline values: CDR1 MDHEN, CDR2 SYDVKM. Between the trimmed V and J ends, which lost 6 bases and 4 bases, there was a span of 13 bases. This CDR3 reads CASRNRVSYNEQFF. CDR3 nucleotide sequence: TGTGCCAGCAGAAACAGGGTATCGTACAATGAGCAGTTCTTC.

This clonotype was counted a few times. The chain is built from TRBV21-1 and TRBJ2-7; TRBD2, the D gene given by the table, was not confirmed from the DNA. TRBV21-1 is given as a pseudogene. This CDR3 region has 16 residues. CDR3 loop: CASSKEVLAGSYEQYF. The CDR3 coding sequence is TGTGCCAGCAGCAAAGAAGTTCTAGCCGGGAGCTACGAGCAGTACTTC.

The V call is TRBV5-1, the J call TRBJ2-4; either TRBD1 or TRBD2 may fit D (5 bases each). The V gene lost 4 bases and the J gene lost 9 bases, with 17 bases spanning the gap. The CDR3 totals 14 residues. Germline V gene sequence: CDR1 SGHRS, CDR2 YFSETQ. The CDR3 loop reads CASSPTTRGSIQYF. In DNA, the CDR3 is TGCGCCAGCAGCCCGACTACTAGGGGAAGCATTCAGTACTTC.